A selection of T cell receptor beta chains follows, all from one sample in a study of blood T cell repertoires in COVID-19. Method: immunoSEQ multiplex PCR; TCRdb's copy keeps in-frame clones and lacks some. In the table there are 140,000 or so clones, 87% of which are singletons. The specimen sequenced was PBMCs or T cells enriched from blood (not recorded which). The receptors were sampled from a man in his sixties who had recovered from COVID-19. Both conserved end residues are part of each CDR3. A D gene is named only where the DNA matches it firmly. Clone size is shown for a subset of rows, as once, few, many or a class of expanded clone.

>TRBV7-6|TRBJ2-1|TRBD2|.|17
TGTGCCAGCAGCCAAGGACTAGCGGGTTCCCCGGGGAATGAGCAGTTCTTC
CASSQGLAGSPGNEQFF
>TRBV4-2|TRBJ1-3|.|.|15
TGTGCCAGCAGCCGAACAGGACGCTCTGGAAACACCATATATTTT
CASSRTGRSGNTIYF
>TRBV6-5|TRBJ1-5|TRBD1|.|15
TGTGCCAGCAGTCAACAGGGGCGTCGCAATCAGCCCCAGCATTTT
CASSQQGRRNQPQHF
>TRBV28|TRBJ2-1|TRBD2|once|16
TGTGCCAGCAGTTTCGTTTCTAGCGGGAGTTACAATGAGCAGTTCTTC
CASSFVSSGSYNEQFF
>TRBV5-1|TRBJ2-3|.|.|15
TGCGCCAGCAGCCAATACGGGGGAACCACAGATACGCAGTATTTT
CASSQYGGTTDTQYF
>TRBV28|TRBJ2-7|TRBD2|.|15
TGTGCCAGCAGTCCCCCCGGGACTAGTTTTCGCGAGCAGTACTTC
CASSPPGTSFREQYF
>TRBV7-2|TRBJ2-7|TRBD2|few|13
TGTGCCAGCAGTACTAGCGCTTACCACGAGCAGTACTTC
CASSTSAYHEQYF
>TRBV12-3/TRBV12-4|TRBJ2-7|.|once|13
TGTGCCAGCAGTTCCGGACAGACCTACGAGCAGTACTTC
CASSSGQTYEQYF
>TRBV30|TRBJ2-7|.|.|13
TGTGCCTGGAGTTTAGCTTACCTGTACGAGCAGTACTTC
CAWSLAYLYEQYF
>TRBV6-5|TRBJ1-1|.|few|13
TGTGCCAGCAGGAGTGAAGGAGACACTGAAGCTTTCTTT
CASRSEGDTEAFF
>TRBV4-1|TRBJ2-7|.|.|13
TGCGCCAGCAGCCAACGTCAGGGTAACGAGCAGTACTTC
CASSQRQGNEQYF
>TRBV27|TRBJ2-7|TRBD1|.|18
TGTGCCAGCAGTGGACAGGGGTTTTTCCAGGACTCTATTTACGAGCAGTACTTC
CASSGQGFFQDSIYEQYF
>TRBV24-1|TRBJ2-1|.|.|15
TGTGCCACCAGCGACCGGGACACCATCTACAATGAGCAGTTCTTC
CATSDRDTIYNEQFF
>TRBV10-3|TRBJ1-4|TRBD1|.|14
TGTGCCATCAGTGGGACAGGGGTTAATGAAAAACTGTTTTTT
CAISGTGVNEKLFF
>TRBV11-2|TRBJ1-2|.|.|13
TGTGCCAGCAGCTTTGGGCTTAACTATGGCTACACCTTC
CASSFGLNYGYTF
>TRBV28|TRBJ2-1|TRBD1|.|15
TGTGCCAGCAGTTTGGTGGACAGGGGTTCTGGTGAGCAGTTCTTC
CASSLVDRGSGEQFF
>TRBV24-1|TRBJ1-5|TRBD1|.|16
TGTGCCACCAGTGATCCCCGGGACAGGGGAGGGCAGCCCCAGCATTTT
CATSDPRDRGGQPQHF
>TRBV5-4|TRBJ2-1|TRBD1|.|15
TGTGCCAGCAGCTTGCGACAGGGGACCTACAATGAGCAGTTCTTC
CASSLRQGTYNEQFF
>TRBV6-2/TRBV6-3|TRBJ2-1|TRBD2|.|15
TGTGCCAGCAGCTTAGATAGCGGGGACTACAATGAGCAGTTCTTC
CASSLDSGDYNEQFF
>TRBV28|TRBJ2-1|TRBD2|.|14
TGTGCCAGCAGTTCTAGCGGGGGGGCCGGTGAGCAGTTCTTC
CASSSSGGAGEQFF
>TRBV5-6|TRBJ2-1|.|.|12
TGTGCCAGCAGCTTGAGCAGGGGATCCCAGTTCTTC
CASSLSRGSQFF
>TRBV28|TRBJ2-3|TRBD2|.|15
TGTGCCAGCAGACCTAGCGGGGGTAGCACAGATACGCAGTATTTT
CASRPSGGSTDTQYF
>TRBV5-6|TRBJ2-7|.|.|13
TGTGCCAGCAGCTTGGTAACAACCTACGAGCAGTACTTC
CASSLVTTYEQYF
>TRBV7-2|TRBJ2-3|.|.|11
TGTGCCAGCAGCCGGGACTTTACGCAGTATTTT
CASSRDFTQYF
>TRBV7-8|TRBJ1-4|TRBD1|.|15
TGTGCCAGCAGCCAAATGGGCAGGGGGAATGAAAAACTGTTTTTT
CASSQMGRGNEKLFF
>TRBV23-1|TRBJ1-1|TRBD1|.|13
TGCGCCACCAGACAGGGGCGTCGGACTGAAGCTTTCTTT
CATRQGRRTEAFF
>TRBV9|TRBJ1-2|.|once|16
TGTGCCAGCAGCGTAGCTGGTGCAGGTATTAACTATGGCTACACCTTC
CASSVAGAGINYGYTF
>TRBV27|TRBJ1-1|.|.|12
TGTGCCAGCCGGTTTGGGAACACTGAAGCTTTCTTT
CASRFGNTEAFF
>TRBV19|TRBJ2-3|.|.|14
TGTGCCAGTAGTATCGGAGCGGGTGGGGATACGCAGTATTTT
CASSIGAGGDTQYF
>TRBV7-8|TRBJ2-1|.|.|17
TGTGCCAGCAGTCCATGGACACAGAGGCCCCCCTCCAATGAGCAGTTCTTC
CASSPWTQRPPSNEQFF
>TRBV5-7|TRBJ1-5|.|.|10
TGTGCCAGCAGCTTTGAGGCACGACATTTT
CASSFEARHF
>TRBV5-1|TRBJ2-5|.|.|16
TGCGCCAGCAGCTTGGGGTTTGCTTCTGGAGGAGAGACCCAGTACTTC
CASSLGFASGGETQYF
>TRBV19|TRBJ1-4|TRBD1|.|14
TGTGCCAGTAGCGACAGGGGCCGGAATGAAAAACTGTTTTTT
CASSDRGRNEKLFF
>TRBV5-5|TRBJ2-3|.|.|15
TGTGCCAGCCAAGGGGGATTAAGGGTCACAGATACGCAGTATTTT
CASQGGLRVTDTQYF
>TRBV6-5|TRBJ2-7|TRBD1|.|15
TGTGCCACTGATAATATCGGGACAGGAGGAACCGAGCAGTACTTC
CATDNIGTGGTEQYF
>TRBV30|TRBJ2-5|TRBD2|.|14
TGTGCCTACATGCGGGGGACCGGGAAAGAGACCCAGTACTTC
CAYMRGTGKETQYF
>TRBV19|TRBJ1-5|TRBD1|.|13
TGTGCCAGCAGAGACAGGGGTAATCAGCCCCAGCATTTT
CASRDRGNQPQHF
>TRBV2|TRBJ1-1|TRBD1|.|13
TGTGCCAGGTCGACAGGGAGAAACACTGAAGCTTTCTTT
CARSTGRNTEAFF
>TRBV24-1|TRBJ1-1|.|.|14
TGTGCCACCAGGCCCAGGGTCGGTCACACTGAAGCTTTCTTT
CATRPRVGHTEAFF
>TRBV19|TRBJ2-7|.|few|14
TGTGCCAGTACCCCGACAGTTACATCCTACGAGCAGTACTTC
CASTPTVTSYEQYF
>TRBV28|TRBJ2-2|TRBD2|.|16
TGTGCCAGCATCCTAGCGGGAGGTCTGAACACCGGGGAGCTGTTTTTT
CASILAGGLNTGELFF
>TRBV9|TRBJ2-1|TRBD2|.|15
TGTGCCAGCAGCGTTCTAGCGGGAGGCCGGGATGAGCAGTTCTTC
CASSVLAGGRDEQFF
>TRBV5-1|TRBJ2-2|.|once|14
TGCGCCAGCAGCTTTTGGGGCTACACCGGGGAGCTGTTTTTT
CASSFWGYTGELFF
>TRBV11-2|TRBJ2-7|.|.|15
TGTGCCAGCAGCTTGAAGAGACAGGACCCCTACGAGCAGTACTTC
CASSLKRQDPYEQYF
>TRBV5-5|TRBJ2-7|.|.|14
TGTGCCAGCAGCTTGAGGACAGTTACCTACGAGCAGTACTTC
CASSLRTVTYEQYF
>TRBV19|TRBJ2-5|.|.|13
TGTGCCAGTAGTATTCGCGGAAGGGAGACCCAGTACTTC
CASSIRGRETQYF